The T cell receptor beta chain described here comes from a study of cytomegalovirus exposure and HLA in healthy donors. 60 Vbeta and 13 Jbeta primers were used in PCR. The repertoire was sequenced with immunoSEQ multiplex PCR; TCRdb's copy has only in-frame clones and lacks some. The sample includes around 130,000 clones, over 75% of them seen just once. The sample holds a few counts of this clone. The CDR3 length is 16 residues. Trimming removed 0 bases from V and 0 bases from J, with 10 bases in between. In germline, CDR1 is SGDLS, CDR2 YYNGEE. This rearrangement joins TRBV9 to TRBJ1-3; possibly TRBD1 for D (5 bases). Sequencing input: PBMCs. The source of this sequence is a man aged 40-50 years in good health and CMV-seronegative. CDR3 sequence: CASSVGGSISGNTIYF. The CDR3 DNA reads TGTGCCAGCAGCGTAGGGGGCAGCATCTCTGGAAACACCATATATTTT.